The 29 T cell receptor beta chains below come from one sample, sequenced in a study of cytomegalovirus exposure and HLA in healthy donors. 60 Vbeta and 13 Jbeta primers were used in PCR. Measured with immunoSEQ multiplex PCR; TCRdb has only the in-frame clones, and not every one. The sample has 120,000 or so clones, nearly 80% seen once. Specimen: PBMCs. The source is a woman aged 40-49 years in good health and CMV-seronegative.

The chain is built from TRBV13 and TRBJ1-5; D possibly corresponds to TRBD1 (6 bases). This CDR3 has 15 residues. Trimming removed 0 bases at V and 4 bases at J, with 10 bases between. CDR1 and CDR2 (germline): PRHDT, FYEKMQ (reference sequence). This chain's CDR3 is CASSLGQGVNQPQHF. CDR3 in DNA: TGTGCCAGCAGCTTAGGACAGGGTGTGAATCAGCCCCAGCATTTT.

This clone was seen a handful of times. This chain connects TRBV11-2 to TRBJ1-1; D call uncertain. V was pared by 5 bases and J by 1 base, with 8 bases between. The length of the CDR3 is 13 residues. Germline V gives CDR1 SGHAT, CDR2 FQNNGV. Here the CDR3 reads CASSQDPNTEAFF. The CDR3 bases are TGTGCCAGCAGCCAGGATCCGAACACTGAAGCTTTCTTT.

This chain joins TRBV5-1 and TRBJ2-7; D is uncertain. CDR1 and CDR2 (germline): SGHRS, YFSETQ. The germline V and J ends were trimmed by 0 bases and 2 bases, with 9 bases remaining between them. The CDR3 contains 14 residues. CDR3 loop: CASSLAAGTYEQYF. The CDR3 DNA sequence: TGCGCCAGCAGCTTGGCGGCAGGAACCTACGAGCAGTACTTC.

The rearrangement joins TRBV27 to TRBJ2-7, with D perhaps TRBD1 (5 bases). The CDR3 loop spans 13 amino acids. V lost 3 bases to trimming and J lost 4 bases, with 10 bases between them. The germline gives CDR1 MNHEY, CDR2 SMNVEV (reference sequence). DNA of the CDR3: TGTGCCAGCAGTTTGGCGAGACAGTACGAGCAGTACTTC. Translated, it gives CASSLARQYEQYF.

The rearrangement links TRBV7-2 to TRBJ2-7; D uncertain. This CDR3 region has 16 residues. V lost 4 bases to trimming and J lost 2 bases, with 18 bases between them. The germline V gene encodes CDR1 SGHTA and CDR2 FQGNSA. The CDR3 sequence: CASSSPYSTRAYEQYF. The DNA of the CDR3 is TGTGCCAGCAGCTCCCCATACTCTACTCGTGCCTACGAGCAGTACTTC.

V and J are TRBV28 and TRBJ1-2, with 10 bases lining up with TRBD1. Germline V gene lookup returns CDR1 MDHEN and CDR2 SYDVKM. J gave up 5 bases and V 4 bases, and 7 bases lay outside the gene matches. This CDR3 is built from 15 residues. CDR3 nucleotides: TGTGCCAGCAGTTGGGCGGACAGGGGGACATATGGCTACACCTTC. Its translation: CASSWADRGTYGYTF.

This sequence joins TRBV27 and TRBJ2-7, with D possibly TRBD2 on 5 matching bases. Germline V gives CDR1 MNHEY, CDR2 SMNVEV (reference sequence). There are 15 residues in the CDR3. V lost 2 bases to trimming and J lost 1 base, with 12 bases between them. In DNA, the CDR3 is TGTGCCAGCAGTTTAAAGTATTCGGGGTCCTACGAGCAGTACTTC. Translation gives CASSLKYSGSYEQYF.

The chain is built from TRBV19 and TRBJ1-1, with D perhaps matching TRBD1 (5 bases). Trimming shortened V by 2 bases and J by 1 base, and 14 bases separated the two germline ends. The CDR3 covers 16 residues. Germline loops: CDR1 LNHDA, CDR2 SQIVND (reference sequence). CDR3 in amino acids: CASSIIGAGSNTEAFF. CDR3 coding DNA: TGTGCCAGTAGTATAATAGGGGCCGGTTCGAACACTGAAGCTTTCTTT.

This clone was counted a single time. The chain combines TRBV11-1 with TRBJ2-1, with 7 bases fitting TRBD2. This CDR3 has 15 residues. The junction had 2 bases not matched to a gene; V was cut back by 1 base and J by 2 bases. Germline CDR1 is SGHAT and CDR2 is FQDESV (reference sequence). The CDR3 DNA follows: TGTGCCAGCAGCTTAGACAGCGGGGCCTACAATGAGCAGTTCTTC. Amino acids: CASSLDSGAYNEQFF.

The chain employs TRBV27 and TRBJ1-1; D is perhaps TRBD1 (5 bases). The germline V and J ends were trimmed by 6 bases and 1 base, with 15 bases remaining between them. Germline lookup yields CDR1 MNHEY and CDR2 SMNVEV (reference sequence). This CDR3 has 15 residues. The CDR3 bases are TGTGCCAGCAGGCCCCCGGGAGGGGCGAACACTGAAGCTTTCTTT. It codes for CASRPPGGANTEAFF.

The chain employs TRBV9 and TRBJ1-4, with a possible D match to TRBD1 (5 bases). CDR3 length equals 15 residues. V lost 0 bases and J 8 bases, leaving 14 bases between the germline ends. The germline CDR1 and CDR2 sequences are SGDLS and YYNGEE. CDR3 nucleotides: TGTGCCAGCAGCGTAGGGGGGGGAGCCCGGGAAAAACTGTTTTTT. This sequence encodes CASSVGGGAREKLFF.

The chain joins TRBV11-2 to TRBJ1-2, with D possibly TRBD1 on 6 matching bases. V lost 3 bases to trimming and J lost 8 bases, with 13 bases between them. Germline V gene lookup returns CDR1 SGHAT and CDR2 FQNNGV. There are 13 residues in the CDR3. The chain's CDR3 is CASSFINRDGYTF. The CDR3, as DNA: TGTGCCAGCAGCTTCATTAACAGGGACGGCTACACCTTC.

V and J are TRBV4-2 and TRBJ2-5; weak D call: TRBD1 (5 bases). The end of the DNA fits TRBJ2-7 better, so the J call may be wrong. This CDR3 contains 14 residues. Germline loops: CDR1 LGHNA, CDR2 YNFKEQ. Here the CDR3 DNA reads TGTGCCAGCAGCCAAGATTTTACCAGGGCCGAGCAGTACTTC. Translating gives CASSQDFTRAEQYF.

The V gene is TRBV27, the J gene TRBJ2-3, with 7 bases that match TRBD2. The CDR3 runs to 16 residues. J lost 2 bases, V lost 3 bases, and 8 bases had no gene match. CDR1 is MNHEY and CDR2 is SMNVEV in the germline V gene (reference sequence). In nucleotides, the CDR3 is TGTGCCAGCAGTTTCATGCCTAGCGGAGACACAGATACGCAGTATTTT. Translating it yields CASSFMPSGDTDTQYF.

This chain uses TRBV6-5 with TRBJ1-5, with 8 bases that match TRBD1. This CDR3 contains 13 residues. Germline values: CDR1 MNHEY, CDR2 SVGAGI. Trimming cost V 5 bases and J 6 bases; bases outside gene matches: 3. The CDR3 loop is CASSRTGGQPQHF. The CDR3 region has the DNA TGTGCCAGCAGTAGAACAGGGGGTCAGCCCCAGCATTTT.

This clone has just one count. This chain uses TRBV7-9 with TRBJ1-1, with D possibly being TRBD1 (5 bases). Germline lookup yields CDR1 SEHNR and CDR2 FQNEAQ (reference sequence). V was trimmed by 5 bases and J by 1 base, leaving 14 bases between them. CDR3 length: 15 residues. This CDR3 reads CASSPREGKNTEAFF. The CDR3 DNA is TGTGCCAGCAGCCCCCGGGAGGGGAAGAACACTGAAGCTTTCTTT. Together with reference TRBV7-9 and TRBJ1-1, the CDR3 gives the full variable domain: DTGVSQNPRHKITKRGQNVTFRCDPISEHNRLYWYRQTLGQGPEFLTYFQNEAQLEKSRLLSDRFSAERPKGSFSTLEIQRTEQGDSAMYLCASSPREGKNTEAFFGQGTRLTVV.

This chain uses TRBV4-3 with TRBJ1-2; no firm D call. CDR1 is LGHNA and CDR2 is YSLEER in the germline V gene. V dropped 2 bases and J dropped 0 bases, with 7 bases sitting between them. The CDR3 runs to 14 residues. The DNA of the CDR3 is TGCGCCAGCAGCCAATCCACAACTAACTATGGCTACACCTTC. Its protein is CASSQSTTNYGYTF.

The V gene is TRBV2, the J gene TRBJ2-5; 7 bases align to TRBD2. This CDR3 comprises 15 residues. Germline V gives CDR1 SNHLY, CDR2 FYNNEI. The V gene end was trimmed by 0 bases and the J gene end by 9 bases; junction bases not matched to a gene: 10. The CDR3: CASSEAHTFREAQYF. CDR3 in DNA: TGTGCCAGCAGTGAAGCGCACACATTCCGGGAGGCCCAGTACTTC. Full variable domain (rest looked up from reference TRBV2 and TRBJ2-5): EPEVTQTPSHQVTQMGQEVILRCVPISNHLYFYWYRQILGQKVEFLVSFYNNEISEKSEIFDDQFSVERPDGSNFTLKIRSTKLEDSAMYFCASSEAHTFREAQYFGPGTRLLVL.

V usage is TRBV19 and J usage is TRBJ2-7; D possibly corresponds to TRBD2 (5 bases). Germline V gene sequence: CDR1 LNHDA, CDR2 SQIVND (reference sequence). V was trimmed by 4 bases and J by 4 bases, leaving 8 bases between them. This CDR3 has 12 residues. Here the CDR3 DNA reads TGTGCCAGTAGTAACCGGGAATACGAGCAGTACTTC. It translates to CASSNREYEQYF. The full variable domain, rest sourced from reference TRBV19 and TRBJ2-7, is DGGITQSPKYLFRKEGQNVTLSCEQNLNHDAMYWYRQDPGQGLRLIYYSQIVNDFQKGDIAEGYSVSREKKESFPLTVTSAQKNPTAFYLCASSNREYEQYFGPGTRLTVT.

This chain's CDR3 is CASRQGGGTAHTEAFF. In nucleotides, the CDR3 is TGCGCCAGCAGGCAAGGGGGCGGGACAGCGCACACTGAAGCTTTCTTT. This rearrangement joins TRBV5-1 to TRBJ1-1; 7 bases map to TRBD1. The CDR3 covers 16 residues. CDR1 SGHRS and CDR2 YFSETQ come from the germline V gene. V lost 5 bases and J lost 3; bases outside the gene matches: 13.

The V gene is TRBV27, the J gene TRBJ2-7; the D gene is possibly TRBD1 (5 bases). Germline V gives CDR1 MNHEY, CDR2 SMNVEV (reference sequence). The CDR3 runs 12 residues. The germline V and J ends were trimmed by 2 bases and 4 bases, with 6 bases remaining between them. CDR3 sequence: CASSLPGYEQYF. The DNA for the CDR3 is TGTGCCAGCAGTTTACCAGGGTACGAGCAGTACTTC.

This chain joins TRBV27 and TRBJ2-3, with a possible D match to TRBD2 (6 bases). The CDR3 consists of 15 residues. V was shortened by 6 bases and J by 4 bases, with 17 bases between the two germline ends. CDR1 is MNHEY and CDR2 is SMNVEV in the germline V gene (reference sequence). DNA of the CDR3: TGTGCCAGCAGACTCCAGCGGGCGAACGCAGATACGCAGTATTTT. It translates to CASRLQRANADTQYF.

The CDR3: CASSLAGGNQPQHF. CDR3 bases: TGTGCCAGCAGCTTGGCCGGGGGCAATCAGCCCCAGCATTTT. J is TRBJ1-5 and V is TRBV5-4; D remains ambiguous. CDR3 size: 14 residues. Germline lookup yields CDR1 SGHNT and CDR2 YYREEE (reference sequence). V dropped 0 bases and J dropped 2 bases, with 6 bases sitting between them.

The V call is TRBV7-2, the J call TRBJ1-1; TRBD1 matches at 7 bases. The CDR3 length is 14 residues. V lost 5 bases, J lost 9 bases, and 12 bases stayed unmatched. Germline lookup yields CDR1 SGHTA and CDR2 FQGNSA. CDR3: CASSPTGTAQKAFF. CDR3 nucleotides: TGTGCCAGCAGCCCTACCGGGACAGCCCAGAAAGCTTTCTTT. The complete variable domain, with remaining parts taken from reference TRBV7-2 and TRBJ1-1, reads GAGVSQSPSNKVTEKGKDVELRCDPISGHTALYWYRQSLGQGLEFLIYFQGNSAPDKSGLPSDRFSAERTGGSVSTLTIQRTQQEDSAVYLCASSPTGTAQKAFFGQGTRLTVV.

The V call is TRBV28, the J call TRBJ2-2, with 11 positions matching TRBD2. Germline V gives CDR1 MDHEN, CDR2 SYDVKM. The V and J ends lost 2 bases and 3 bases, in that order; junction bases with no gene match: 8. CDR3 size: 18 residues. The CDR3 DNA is TGTGCCAGCAGTTTACCCTCGTTAGCGGGAGGGTACACCGGGGAGCTGTTTTTT. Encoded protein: CASSLPSLAGGYTGELFF.

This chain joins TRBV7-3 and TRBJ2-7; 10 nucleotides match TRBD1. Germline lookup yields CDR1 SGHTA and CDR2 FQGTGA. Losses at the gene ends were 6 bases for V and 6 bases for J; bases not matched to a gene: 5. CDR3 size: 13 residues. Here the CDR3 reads CASSTGTGAEQYF. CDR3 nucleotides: TGTGCCAGCAGTACCGGGACAGGGGCCGAGCAGTACTTC.

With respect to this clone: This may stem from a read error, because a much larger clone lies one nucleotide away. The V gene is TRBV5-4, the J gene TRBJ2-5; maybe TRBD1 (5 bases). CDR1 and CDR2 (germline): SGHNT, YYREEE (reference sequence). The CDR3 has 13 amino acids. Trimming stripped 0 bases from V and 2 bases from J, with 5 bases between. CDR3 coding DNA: TGTGCCAGCAGCTTGGGACAGCAAGAGACCCAGTACTTC. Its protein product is CASSLGQQETQYF. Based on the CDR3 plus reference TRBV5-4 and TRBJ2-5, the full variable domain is ETGVTQSPTHLIKTRGQQVTLRCSSQSGHNTVSWYQQALGQGPQFIFQYYREEENGRGNFPPRFSGLQFPNYSSELNVNALELDDSALYLCASSLGQQETQYFGPGTRLLVL.

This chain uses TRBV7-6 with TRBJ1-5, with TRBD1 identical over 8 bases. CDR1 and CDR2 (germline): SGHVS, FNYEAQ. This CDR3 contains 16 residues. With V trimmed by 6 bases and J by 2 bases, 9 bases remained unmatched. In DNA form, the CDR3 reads TGTGCCAGCAGTCCAGGGGGCGCGGGGGGCAATCAGCCCCAGCATTTT. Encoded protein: CASSPGGAGGNQPQHF.

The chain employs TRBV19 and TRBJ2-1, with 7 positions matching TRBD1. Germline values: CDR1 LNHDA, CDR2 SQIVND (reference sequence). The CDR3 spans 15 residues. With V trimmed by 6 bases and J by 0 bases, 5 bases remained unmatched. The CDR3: CASRLGDSSYNEQFF. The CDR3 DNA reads TGTGCCAGTAGGCTAGGGGACAGCTCCTACAATGAGCAGTTCTTC.